The entry below describes one T cell receptor beta chain. This record comes from a study of T cell changes during pregnancy in multiple sclerosis. V dropped 5 bases and J dropped 4; count of bases not matched to a gene: 4. The CDR3 sequence is 13 residues long. Germline V CDR1 and CDR2: SGHTS, YDEGEE. Repertoires were generated with immunoSEQ multiplex PCR, while TCRdb's copy carries only in-frame clones and drops some. The table includes 65,000 to 90,000 clones, around nine tenths detected once. This material consisted of peripheral blood, taken in the second trimester of pregnancy. This sequence joins TRBV5-8 and TRBJ2-5, with 8 positions matching TRBD1. This TCR was sampled from a female donor with multiple sclerosis, enrolled in a pregnancy study. CDR3 in amino acids: CASSQGAGETQYF. DNA for the CDR3: TGTGCCAGCAGTCAGGGGGCGGGAGAGACCCAGTACTTC. The variable domain in full, with the rest retrieved from reference TRBV5-8 and TRBJ2-5, is EAGVTQSPTHLIKTRGQQATLRCSPISGHTSVYWYQQALGLGLQFLLWYDEGEERNRGNFPPRFSGRQFPNYSSELNVNALELEDSALYLCASSQGAGETQYFGPGTRLLVL.